Presented here are 30 T cell receptor beta chains from one specimen sequenced in a study of tumor-infiltrating lymphocytes in primary liver carcinoma. A primer in the constant region served to generate TCR beta cDNA from 450 to 650 ng of total RNA. Three-round nested multiplex PCR performed with slightly modified ARM-PCR produced the TCR beta libraries. It was with TRBV1-TRBV30 forward primers and a C-beta reverse primer that the first two PCR rounds were run, at 10 to 11 cycles each. From the multiplex PCR reads, TCRdb called clonotypes with MiXCR, one entry per CDR3 protein. Of 90,000 to 150,000 distinct CDR3 sequences listed, roughly 70% are singletons. Joint extraction of RNA and DNA used roughly 19-32 mg of bulk tissue that was unsorted. Material: tumor-adjacent normal liver tissue. Every receptor here comes from a woman between 55 and 75 years old with primary liver carcinoma and hepatitis B virus infection.

In regard to this clonotype: At one of its ends the junction is not consistent with the germline gene, which may arise from a read error. The chain links TRBV7-8 to TRBJ2-1, with D possibly matching TRBD2 (5 bases). This CDR3 spans 13 amino acids. Germline V CDR1 and CDR2: SGHVS, FQNEAQ. The CDR3 reads CTSRQYGWREQFF. In nucleotides, the CDR3 is TGTACCAGCAGGCAGTACGGATGGAGGGAGCAGTTCTTC. The whole variable domain, remainder taken from reference TRBV7-8 and TRBJ2-1, is GAGVSQSPRYKVAKRGQDVALRCDPISGHVSLFWYQQALGQGPEFLTYFQNEAQLDKSGLPSDRFFAERPEGSVSTLKIQRTQQEDSAVYLCTSRQYGWREQFFGPGTRLTVL.

About this clonotype itself: The junction departs from the called germline gene at one end, perhaps through a read error. CDR3 coding DNA: TGTGCCGGCAGCTTCCCCCCGACTAGCGGGACTTCCTACGAGCAGTATTTC. It yields the protein CAGSFPPTSGTSYEQYF. The V and J genes are TRBV7-8 and TRBJ2-7, with 11 bases matching TRBD2. This CDR3 contains 17 residues. Germline-derived CDR1 and CDR2 are SGHVS and FQNEAQ.

As for this clonotype: A junction end diverges from the germline sequence, so it may reflect a read error. The gene calls are TRBV6-5 and TRBJ2-2, with D possibly being TRBD2 (6 bases). Germline-derived CDR1 and CDR2 are MNHEY and SVGAGI. The CDR3 loop spans 14 amino acids. The CDR3 here is CASSPGREAGELSF. The CDR3 DNA sequence: TGTGCCAGCAGTCCGGGCAGGGAGGCCGGGGAGCTGTCTTTT.

Details on this clonotype: Germline and junction disagree at one end, which may indicate a read error. This sequence joins TRBV29-1 and TRBJ1-1; TRBD1 is a possible D gene (5 bases). CDR3 length: 13 amino acids. In germline, CDR1 is SQVTM, CDR2 ANQGSEA. In DNA form, the CDR3 reads TGCAGCGTTGAGAATGGGGCAAATACTGAAGCTGTCTTT. Translated, it gives CSVENGANTEAVF.

The rearrangement links TRBV6-6 to TRBJ2-1; the match to TRBD2 covers 11 bases. CDR1 MNHNY and CDR2 SVGAGI come from the germline V gene (reference sequence). Unmatched junction bases numbered 7, after V lost 11 bases and J lost 4 bases. The CDR3 sequence is 14 residues long. The CDR3 DNA reads TGTGCCGGCACTTGGACTAGCGGGTACAATGAGCAGTTCTTC. Its protein product is CAGTWTSGYNEQFF.

Note on this clonotype: This is likely a read error, given that the CDR3 carries no conserved phenylalanine or tryptophan at its end. V gene TRBV4-1 combines with J gene TRBJ2-3; 12 nucleotides agree with TRBD2. The germline V gene encodes CDR1 MGHRA and CDR2 YSYEKL. The CDR3 has 15 residues. CDR3 bases: TGCGCCAGCAGCCAGGGACTAGCGGGCACATATACGCAGTATCTT. This sequence encodes CASSQGLAGTYTQYL.

Points on this clonotype: A much larger clonotype is one base distant, so this may be a read error. The V call is TRBV5-1, the J call TRBJ1-1; D possibly corresponds to TRBD1 (6 bases). Germline-derived CDR1 and CDR2 are SGHRS and YFSETQ. Trimming cost V 3 bases and J 0 bases, with 9 bases left between them. The CDR3 is 14 amino acids. The DNA for the CDR3 is TGCGCCAGCAGCTCACAGGGTTTGAACACTGAAGCTTTCTTT. Its protein product is CASSSQGLNTEAFF.

This clonotype has a count of ten or more. The V call is TRBV28, the J call TRBJ2-1, with TRBD2 matching 10 bases. CDR1 MDHEN and CDR2 SYDVKM come from the germline V gene. The CDR3 sequence is 14 residues long. Unmatched junction bases numbered 7, after V lost 6 bases and J lost 8 bases. CDR3 amino acids: CASSVAGGGDEQFF. The DNA for the CDR3 is TGTGCCAGCAGCGTAGCGGGAGGTGGTGATGAGCAGTTCTTC.

Regarding this clonotype: One end of the junction varies from germline; a read error may be responsible. The V and J genes are TRBV2 and TRBJ2-5; the D gene is possibly TRBD1 (5 bases). This CDR3 contains 13 residues. The germline V gene encodes CDR1 SNHLY and CDR2 FYNNEI. CDR3 in DNA: TGTACCAGCAGGGTGGGGTCAGGAGAGACCCAGTACTTC. Its protein is CTSRVGSGETQYF.

Worth noting for this clonotype: A single base separates this from a much larger clone, so it may be a read error. The V call is TRBV28, the J call TRBJ2-1, with 7 bases identical to TRBD2. Germline CDR1 and CDR2: MDHEN and SYDVKM. CDR3 size: 14 residues. The CDR3 nucleotides read TGTGCCAGCCGTGGGGGGGACCCAAACAAAGAGCAGTTCTTC. Translated: CASRGGDPNKEQFF. Full variable domain (missing parts from reference TRBV28 and TRBJ2-1): DVKVTQSSRYLVKRTGEKVFLECVQDMDHENMFWYRQDPGLGLRLIYFSYDVKMKEKGDIPEGYSVSREKKERFSLILESASTNQTSMYLCASRGGDPNKEQFFGPGTRLTVL.

In its sample, this clonotype was seen a few times. It may be a read error: a sequence one base away is much more abundant. V gene TRBV7-8 combines with J gene TRBJ2-3; no firm D call. Germline-derived CDR1 and CDR2 are SGHVS and FQNEAQ. CDR3 length: 13 residues. In nucleotides, the CDR3 is TGTGCCAGCCGCTTAGAATTACCAGATACGCAGTATTTT. It encodes CASRLELPDTQYF.

V is TRBV5-1 and J is TRBJ1-2; D is unresolved. Trimming removed 4 bases at V and 2 bases at J, with 9 bases between. Germline V lookup: CDR1 SGHRS, CDR2 YFSETQ. CDR3 length: 13 residues. In nucleotides, the CDR3 is TGCGCCAGCAGCCTTGAACAGAACTATGGCTACACCTTC. It yields the protein CASSLEQNYGYTF.

V usage is TRBV29-1 and J usage is TRBJ1-1; tentatively, D is TRBD1 (5 bases). Trimming took 5 bases from V and 1 from J, leaving 14 bases between them. The CDR3 is 14 amino acids. Germline V gene data show CDR1 as SQVTM and CDR2 as ANQGSEA. This chain's CDR3 is CSVMTVTTNTEAFF. The CDR3 region has the DNA TGCAGCGTTATGACAGTAACAACGAACACTGAAGCTTTCTTT. Full variable domain (rest looked up from reference TRBV29-1 and TRBJ1-1): SAVISQKPSRDICQRGTSLTIQCQVDSQVTMMFWYRQQPGQSLTLIATANQGSEATYESGFVIDKFPISRPNLTFSTLTVSNMSPEDSSIYLCSVMTVTTNTEAFFGQGTRLTVV.

On this clonotype: Likely a read error: the CDR3 ends without its conserved phenylalanine or tryptophan. Because the CDR3's place on the DNA is in doubt, the DNA is left out and the CDR3 is given as listed by TCRdb. The V and J genes are TRBV6-5 and TRBJ2-3; the table's D call, TRBD2, has no DNA check behind it. Germline V gene lookup returns CDR1 MNHEY and CDR2 SVGAGI. The CDR3 sequence runs 15 residues, both termini included. The CDR3 spells CASSLAGARTDTRYL.

Remarks on this clonotype: The junction differs from germline at one of its ends, possibly a read error. This chain uses TRBV4-2 with TRBJ1-2; D might be TRBD1 (5 bases). Germline V CDR1 and CDR2: LGHNA, YNFKEQ. The CDR3 extends over 14 amino acids. CDR3 in amino acids: CANSEDTTNYGYTF. The DNA for the CDR3 is TGTGCCAACAGCGAGGACACCACCAACTATGGCTACACCTTC.

This clonotype has just one count. Germline is not matched at one junction end, which may reflect a read error. The chain carries TRBV6-5 and TRBJ1-6, with unresolved D. Germline-derived CDR1 and CDR2 are MNHEY and SVGAGI. The CDR3 sequence is 14 residues long. The CDR3 here is CASSYRSYNSLLHF. The CDR3 coding sequence is TGTGCCAGCAGTTACAGGAGCTATAATTCACTCCTCCACTTT.

This clonotype came up once. The chain recombines TRBV5-5 with TRBJ2-2; D is perhaps TRBD2 (6 bases). CDR1 is SGHKS, CDR2 YYEKEE, per germline (reference sequence). The CDR3 is 15 residues long. The CDR3 is CASGLWVENTGELFF. In DNA form, the CDR3 reads TGTGCTAGCGGCTTGTGGGTAGAGAACACCGGGGAGCTGTTTTTT.

On this clonotype: Germline is not matched at one junction end, which may reflect a read error. This chain joins TRBV29-1 and TRBJ1-2, with D maybe TRBD1 (5 bases). This CDR3 comprises 13 residues. From germline, CDR1 is SQVTM and CDR2 ANQGSEA. The CDR3 nucleotides are TGTAGCGCCCCCGCGATAGGGGATGCTGGCTACACCTTC. This sequence encodes CSAPAIGDAGYTF.

To note about this clonotype: Because it lacks the conserved phenylalanine or tryptophan at the end, this CDR3 is likely a read error. Here the CDR3 DNA reads TGTGCCAGCAGTTACAGCGGGAGGACCTCAGGAGAGACCCAGTACCTC. Its translation is CASSYSGRTSGETQYL. The rearrangement links TRBV6-2 or TRBV6-3 to TRBJ2-5; the match to TRBD2 covers 9 bases. The V gene's germline CDR1 is MNHEY and CDR2 SVGEGT. This CDR3 spans 16 amino acids. V shed 2 bases, J shed 4 bases, and the junction held 8 bases outside the gene matches.

Comment on this clonotype: One base away lies a much larger clone, so this may be a sequencing read error. The missing conserved phenylalanine or tryptophan at the end of this CDR3 makes a read error likely. The chain couples TRBV5-1 to TRBJ2-7, with 8 positions matching TRBD1. V lost 4 bases, J lost 0 bases, and 12 bases stayed unmatched. Germline V CDR1 and CDR2: SGHRS, YFSETQ. The CDR3 spans 17 residues. The CDR3 DNA is TGCGCCAGCAGCCTCCCGGGCAGGGGGCAGTTCTCCTACGAGCAGTACCTC. Translation gives CASSLPGRGQFSYEQYL.

Concerning this clonotype itself: A read error may produce the germline difference seen at one junction end. The V and J genes are TRBV11-2 and TRBJ1-6, with no clear D. Germline V lookup: CDR1 SGHAT, CDR2 FQNNGV. The CDR3 length is 16 residues. CDR3 residues: CVSSSTRRGYNSPLHF. Here the CDR3 DNA reads TGTGTCAGCAGCTCAACACGGAGAGGGTATAATTCACCTCTCCACTTT.

Details on this clonotype: Sequence at one end of the junction differs from germline and may be a read error. J is TRBJ2-1 and V is TRBV29-1; 8 bases fit TRBD2. Per germline, CDR1 SQVTM and CDR2 ANQGSEA. This CDR3 comprises 19 residues. Here the CDR3 reads CSVSEIKNAPSGYYYEQFF. The CDR3 nucleotides are TGCAGCGTTTCTGAAATCAAGAACGCCCCTAGCGGGTACTACTATGAGCAGTTCTTC.

The chain carries TRBV6-4 and TRBJ2-3, with 15 positions matching TRBD2. V shed 10 bases and J 2 bases; nucleotides not matched to a gene: 25. In germline, CDR1 is MRHNA, CDR2 SNTAGT. The CDR3 contains 22 residues. CDR3 loop: CANRTAGLAGGQPPLITDTQYF. In DNA, the CDR3 is TGTGCCAACAGGACCGCGGGACTAGCGGGAGGCCAACCACCACTTATCACAGATACGCAGTATTTT.

In regard to this clonotype: Being one base from a much bigger clone, this may be a read error. The CDR3 nucleotides are TGCGCCAGCAGCCGCCGGACAGGGACGGAGGGCATAGATACGCAGTATTTT. Amino acids: CASSRRTGTEGIDTQYF. The chain uses TRBV5-1 and TRBJ2-3, with 8 bases aligning to TRBD1. The junction had 15 bases not matched to a gene; V was cut back by 4 bases and J by 5 bases. In germline, CDR1 is SGHRS, CDR2 YFSETQ. The CDR3 consists of 17 residues.

For this clonotype: A read error may account for a junction end that differs from germline. The V call is TRBV6-5, the J call TRBJ2-2; either TRBD1 or TRBD2 may supply D (5 bases each). CDR1 is MNHEY, CDR2 SVGAGI, per germline. The CDR3 spans 16 residues. CDR3 nucleotides: TGTGCCAGCAGTTACTCAACACAGGAGACGACCGGGGAGCTGTCTTTT. This sequence encodes CASSYSTQETTGELSF.

This clonotype has only a few counts. This may be a read error: a much more frequent sequence differs by one nucleotide. The conserved final phenylalanine or tryptophan is absent from the CDR3, which likely points to a read error. The chain carries TRBV5-4 and TRBJ2-5; D uncertain. Between the trimmed V and J ends, which lost 2 bases and 3 bases, there was a span of 2 bases. The CDR3 loop spans 11 amino acids. Looked up from germline, CDR1 is SGHNT and CDR2 is YYREEE (reference sequence). This CDR3 is CASSFKETQYS. The CDR3 DNA sequence: TGTGCCAGCAGCTTTAAAGAGACCCAGTACTCC.

In regard to this clonotype: One junction end does not reproduce the germline sequence, and a read error may be involved. The chain recombines TRBV28 with TRBJ2-7; D unresolved. The germline V gene encodes CDR1 MDHEN and CDR2 SYDVKM. The CDR3 consists of 14 residues. CDR3 in DNA: TGTGCCACCACGCCTGAGCGCCAGTACTACAAGCAGTACTTC. It yields the protein CATTPERQYYKQYF.

This clonotype has just a few counts. The junction departs from germline at one end; a sequencing error may be responsible. J is TRBJ1-1 and V is TRBV13; D call uncertain. CDR1 is PRHDT and CDR2 is FYEKMQ in the germline V gene (reference sequence). This CDR3 is 14 amino acids long. CDR3 protein: CASSLEATNTEVFF. CDR3 coding DNA: TGTGCCAGCAGCTTAGAAGCTACGAACACTGAAGTTTTCTTT.

As for this clonotype: The junction shows a germline mismatch at one end, possibly a read error. The J gene is TRBJ2-7, the V gene TRBV11-1; D may match TRBD1 or TRBD2 (6 bases each). The CDR3 loop spans 15 amino acids. Germline V CDR1 and CDR2: SGHAT, FQDESV (reference sequence). The CDR3 DNA is TGTGCCATGAGCCCTCGGACAGCAGGACTACGCGAGCAGTCCTTC. Encoded protein: CAMSPRTAGLREQSF. The whole variable domain, filled in from reference TRBV11-1 and TRBJ2-7, reads EAEVAQSPRYKITEKSQAVAFWCDPISGHATLYWYRQILGQGPELLVQFQDESVVDDSQLPKDRFSAERLKGVDSTLKIQPAELGDSAMYLCAMSPRTAGLREQSFGPGTRLTVT.

Regarding this clonotype: One junction end does not reproduce the germline sequence, and a read error may be involved. The chain is built from TRBV29-1 and TRBJ1-1, with 7 bases that match TRBD1. The CDR3 covers 17 residues. Looked up from germline, CDR1 is SQVTM and CDR2 is ANQGSEA. The CDR3 DNA reads TGTAGCGTTGACAGGGAGGGGCCAGCGGTCATGAACACTGAAACTTTCTTT. Translation: CSVDREGPAVMNTETFF.